This T cell receptor beta chain derives from a study of T cells in Graves' hyperthyroidism and ophthalmopathy. General study results and limits: A model of 13 V-J features distinguished ophthalmopathy from stable hyperthyroidism.

The CDR3 extends over 15 amino acids. Trimming pared 2 bases from V and 1 base from J, leaving 11 bases between. Germline CDR1 reads SGHTA; CDR2 reads FQGNSA. With respect to this clonotype: The antigen is not known.

Exclusions: uncontrolled infection, other autoimmune disease, pregnancy, lactation. Diagnoses were established using clinical symptoms, serum thyroxine and TRAb, thyroid ultrasound and orbital computed tomography. Extraction of PBMCs used roughly 9.6 ml of fresh peripheral blood. TCR beta CDR3 sequences were amplified from RNA transcripts. A set of HTBI primers served as the primers for a first-round RT-PCR of the TCR CDR3. TCRdb independently ran MiXCR on the multiplex PCR reads; one entry per CDR3 protein. Of about 59,000 distinct CDR3 sequences in the sample, around 53% were seen once. The sequenced material came from blood. The source is a woman aged 60-75 years with Graves' ophthalmopathy. This chain connects TRBV7-2 to TRBJ1-2; D possibly corresponds to TRBD1 (5 bases). As DNA, the CDR3 is TGTGCCAGCAGCTTATTGGGGGGATATAACTATGGCTACACCTTC. Its translation: CASSLLGGYNYGYTF.